These T cell receptor beta chains were read from a single sample in a study of cytomegalovirus exposure and HLA in healthy donors. The repertoire was sequenced with immunoSEQ multiplex PCR; TCRdb's copy has only in-frame clones and lacks some. The sample has some 200,000 clones; roughly 80% are singletons. The sequenced material came from PBMCs. All receptors derive from a man aged 50 or older in good health and CMV-seronegative. Each CDR3 is given with its conserved first and last residue. The D gene is left open where the match is weak. Size is omitted from some rows. Given values are once, few, many or a class for expanded clones.

>TRBV19|NA|NA|TRBJ2-6
TGTGCCAGTAGACCCCTTACAGGGCCTGGGGCCAACGTCCTGACTTTC
CASRPLTGPGANVLTF
>TRBV7-2|NA|NA|TRBJ1-2
TGTGCCAGCAGCGTATACAGAGCTGGCTACACCTTC
CASSVYRAGYTF
>TRBV2|TRBD1|NA|TRBJ2-7
TGTGCCAGCAGGTCCGACAGGGCAACTAACTACGAGCAGTACTTC
CASRSDRATNYEQYF
>TRBV7-2|NA|NA|TRBJ2-5
TGTGCCAGCAGCCCCCAGGGGCAACCTAAGGAGACCCAGTACTTC
CASSPQGQPKETQYF
>TRBV7-8|TRBD2|NA|TRBJ2-5
TGTGCCAGCAGCTCAAGCGGGGGGGCAAGGGAGACCCAGTACTTC
CASSSSGGARETQYF
>TRBV16|TRBD1|NA|TRBJ2-7
TGTGCCAGCAGCCATTCCGGGACAGGGTTTTACGAGCAGTACTTC
CASSHSGTGFYEQYF
>TRBV5-1|NA|NA|TRBJ2-2
TGCGCCAGCACCCCGGCGGGCAGCACCGGGGAGCTGTTTTTT
CASTPAGSTGELFF
>TRBV5-6|NA|NA|TRBJ2-1
TGTGCCAGCAGCTTGGGTGGGGCCTACGCCTACAATGAGCAGTTCTTC
CASSLGGAYAYNEQFF
>TRBV7-8|TRBD2|NA|TRBJ2-2
TGTGCCAGCAGCTCCGGGGTCAAGCGGGGGGGTGACGGGGAGCTGTTTTTT
CASSSGVKRGGDGELFF
>TRBV5-6|NA|NA|TRBJ1-2
TGTGCCAGCAGCTTTCCTTATCTATCCGATGGCTACACCTTC
CASSFPYLSDGYTF
>TRBV6-1|NA|NA|TRBJ2-5
TGTGCCAGCCAACTCATAGAGACCCAGTACTTC
CASQLIETQYF
>TRBV5-1|TRBD1|NA|TRBJ1-5
TGCGCCAGCAGCCCGGGACAGAACAATCAGCCCCAGCATTTT
CASSPGQNNQPQHF
>TRBV7-6|NA|NA|TRBJ2-6
TGTGCCAGCAGCGTCCAGGGTTCTCCTGGGGCCAACGTCCTGACTTTC
CASSVQGSPGANVLTF
>TRBV4-1|TRBD1|NA|TRBJ1-5
TGCGCCAGCAGCCGGACAGGGGTGGCGCCCCAGCATTTT
CASSRTGVAPQHF
>TRBV19|NA|NA|TRBJ2-6
TGTGCCAGTGAGGGCTGGGCTACTGGGGCCAACGTCCTGACTTTC
CASEGWATGANVLTF
>TRBV27|NA|NA|TRBJ2-1
TGTGCCAGTGCGGGGAGCTCCTACAATGAGCAGTTCTTC
CASAGSSYNEQFF
>TRBV5-8|NA|NA|TRBJ2-7
TGTGCCAGCAGCTTGTCGGCAGGATACGAGCAGTACTTC
CASSLSAGYEQYF
>TRBV7-2|NA|NA|TRBJ2-3
TGTGCCAGCAGCTTAGGAGTCTATACGCAGTATTTT
CASSLGVYTQYF
>TRBV19|TRBD1|NA|TRBJ1-2
TGTGCCAGTAGACTACAGGGGGCCTATGGCTACACCTTC
CASRLQGAYGYTF
>TRBV12-5|NA|NA|TRBJ2-7
TGTGCTAGTGGTTTGGTACCGAGAGTCTGGGGCCCCAACGAGCAGTACTTC
CASGLVPRVWGPNEQYF
>TRBV30|NA|once|TRBJ1-3
TGTGCCTGGAGTGTACACCGTTTCTCTGGAAACACCATATATTTT
CAWSVHRFSGNTIYF
>TRBV11-2|NA|once|TRBJ1-1
TGTGCCAGCAGCGGTTTAGGGGCTGAAGCTTTCTTT
CASSGLGAEAFF
>TRBV29-1|TRBD2|NA|TRBJ2-1
TGCAGCGTTGAGGGGACTAACTACAATGAGCAGTTCTTC
CSVEGTNYNEQFF
>TRBV20-1|NA|NA|TRBJ2-7
TGCAGTGCTAGTTCCAACTACGAGCAGTACTTC
CSASSNYEQYF
>TRBV11-2|NA|few|TRBJ1-2
TGTGCCAGCACTGAGTCCTATGGCTACACCTTC
CASTESYGYTF